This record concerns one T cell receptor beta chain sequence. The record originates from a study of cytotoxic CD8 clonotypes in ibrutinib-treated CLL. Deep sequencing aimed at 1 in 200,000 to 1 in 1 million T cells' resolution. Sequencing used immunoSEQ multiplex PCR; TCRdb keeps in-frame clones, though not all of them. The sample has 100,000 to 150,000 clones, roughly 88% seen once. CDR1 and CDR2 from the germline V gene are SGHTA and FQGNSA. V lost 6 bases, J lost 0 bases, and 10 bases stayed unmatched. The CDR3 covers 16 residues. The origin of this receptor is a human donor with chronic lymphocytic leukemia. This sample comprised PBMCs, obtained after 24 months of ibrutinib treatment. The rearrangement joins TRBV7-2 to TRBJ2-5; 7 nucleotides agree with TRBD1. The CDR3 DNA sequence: TGTGCCAGCAGAATGCCGGGACAGAGGTACCAAGAGACCCAGTACTTC. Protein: CASRMPGQRYQETQYF.